This T cell receptor (beta chain) stems from a study of OX40 agonist ivuxolimab in advanced cancers. Study summary: Dose-escalation patients suffered from hepatocellular carcinoma, melanoma, renal cell or head and neck cancer. Partial responses occurred in Three dose-escalation patients, one with hepatocellular carcinoma and two with cutaneous melanoma. Overall study results and limits: On average, CD8+ T cells had more expanded clones than CD4+.

For this clone: What it binds is unknown.

Method: immunoSEQ multiplex PCR; TCRdb's copy keeps in-frame clones and lacks some. Here the sample spans under 20,000 clones, about 86% being singletons. Drawing of blood for sampling happened at baseline, at cycle 4 day 1, and at cycle 7 day 1. The CDR3 is 13 residues long. Germline V CDR1 and CDR2: LNHDA, SQIVND (reference sequence). V gave up 9 bases and J gave up 3 bases, with 12 bases separating them. This clonotype originated in an adult with an advanced solid tumor such as melanoma, head and neck, liver or kidney cancer. The chain uses TRBV19 and TRBJ1-5; D is unclear. This specimen consisted of CD4+ or CD8+ T cells sorted from blood, obtained in a trial of the OX40 agonist ivuxolimab. The CDR3 bases are TGTGCCAGCTATGCGGGTGCCAATCAGCCCCAGCATTTT. Protein sequence: CASYAGANQPQHF.